This T cell receptor (beta chain) comes out of a study of blood T cell repertoires in COVID-19. Across the study: Researchers got acute and convalescent COVID-19 samples from the United States, Italy and Spain.

Trimming cost V 5 bases and J 0 bases, with 11 bases left between them. There are 14 residues in the CDR3. Germline V gene sequence: CDR1 SGHNT, CDR2 YYREEE (reference sequence). Living in about two dozen US areas, the participants were between 18 and 89 years of age. TCRdb keeps only in-frame clones here, not all; method: immunoSEQ multiplex PCR. Of some 250,000 clones in the sample, around 86% were seen once. The gene calls are TRBV5-4 and TRBJ1-1; TRBD1 is a possible D gene (5 bases). The sequencing sample was made of PBMCs or T cells enriched from blood (not recorded which). The receptor was isolated from a man younger than 35 who had recovered from COVID-19. CDR3 protein: CASSPGGVNTEAFF. The CDR3 region has the DNA TGTGCCAGCAGTCCGGGGGGGGTGAACACTGAAGCTTTCTTT.